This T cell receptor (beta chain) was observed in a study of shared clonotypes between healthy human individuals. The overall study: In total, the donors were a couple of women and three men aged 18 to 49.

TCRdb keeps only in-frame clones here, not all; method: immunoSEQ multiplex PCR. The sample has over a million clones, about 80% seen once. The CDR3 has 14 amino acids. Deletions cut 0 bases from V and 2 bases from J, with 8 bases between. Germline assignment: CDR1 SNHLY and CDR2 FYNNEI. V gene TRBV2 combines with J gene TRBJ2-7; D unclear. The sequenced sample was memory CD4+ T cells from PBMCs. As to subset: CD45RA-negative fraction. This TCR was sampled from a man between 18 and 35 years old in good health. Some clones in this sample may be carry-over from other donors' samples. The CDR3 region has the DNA TGTGCCAGCAGTGAAGCGGCAGGTACCTACGAGCAGTACTTC. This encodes CASSEAAGTYEQYF.